This passage covers 27 T cell receptor beta chains from one sample sequenced in a study of T cell responses to AZD1222 COVID-19 vaccine. Some clones are missing from TCRdb's copy, which holds only in-frame ones; the method was immunoSEQ multiplex PCR. The data hold some 150,000 clones, with more than 90% observed a single time. The material was peripheral blood, obtained on day 0 of AZD1222 vaccination. Source of these receptors: an adult in good health.

This chain's CDR3 is CAISGQGWTEAFF. In nucleotides, the CDR3 is TGTGCCATCTCAGGGCAGGGGTGGACTGAAGCTTTCTTT. The rearrangement joins TRBV10-3 to TRBJ1-1; D perhaps matches TRBD1 (6 bases). The V end lost 8 bases, the J end lost 5 bases, and 15 bases lay between the germline ends. The CDR3 has 13 amino acids. Germline lookup yields CDR1 ENHRY and CDR2 SYGVKD.

CDR3 nucleotides: TGTGCCAGCTCCCTGGGCTCTGGAAACACCATATATTTT. Translating it yields CASSLGSGNTIYF. The genes are TRBV18 and TRBJ1-3; D ambiguous. The CDR3 loop spans 13 amino acids. From germline, CDR1 is KGHSH and CDR2 LQKENI. With 6 bases removed from V and 0 bases from J, the gap between germline ends came to 6 bases.

This chain joins TRBV10-1 and TRBJ2-6; D is unresolved. The V gene lost 2 bases and the J gene lost 4 bases, with 6 bases spanning the gap. CDR1 WNHNN and CDR2 SYGVQD come from the germline V gene (reference sequence). CDR3 length: 14 amino acids. CDR3 nucleotides: TGCGCCAGCAGTGAGAGTGGGGGGGCCAACGTCCTGACTTTC. Translation: CASSESGGANVLTF.

This chain links TRBV11-3 with TRBJ2-2; D is unclear. The CDR3 length is 12 residues. Germline lookup yields CDR1 SGHNT and CDR2 YENEEA. Trimming pared 5 bases from V and 6 bases from J, leaving 7 bases between. The chain's CDR3 is CASSRSSGELFF. The CDR3 bases are TGTGCCAGCAGCCGCTCTTCCGGGGAGCTGTTTTTT.

The J gene is TRBJ1-1, the V gene TRBV7-8, with TRBD1 as a possible D gene (6 bases). The length of the CDR3 is 15 residues. The ends were cut back, 3 bases at V and 5 bases at J, with 16 bases in the middle. The germline V gene encodes CDR1 SGHVS and CDR2 FQNEAQ. The CDR3 DNA follows: TGTGCCAGCAGCTTGAGCACGTGGAGGGGGACTGAAGCTTTCTTT. This encodes CASSLSTWRGTEAFF.

The V and J genes are TRBV5-6 and TRBJ2-7; TRBD2 agrees at 8 bases. CDR3 size: 16 residues. CDR1 and CDR2 (germline): SGHDT, YYEEEE. With V trimmed by 3 bases and J by 4 bases, 12 bases remained unmatched. CDR3 region: CASSSPTSGAQYEQYF. DNA for the CDR3: TGTGCCAGCAGCTCGCCTACTAGCGGAGCCCAATACGAGCAGTACTTC.

The genes are TRBV20-1 and TRBJ1-3; no clear D gene. Between the trimmed V and J ends, which lost 3 bases and 8 bases, there was a span of 14 bases. Per germline, CDR1 DFQATT and CDR2 SNEGSKA (reference sequence). The length of the CDR3 is 13 residues. The CDR3: CSASSGSVHTIYF. The DNA of the CDR3 is TGCAGTGCTAGTTCTGGCTCTGTGCACACCATATATTTT.

The V call is TRBV2, the J call TRBJ2-3; a possible D gene is TRBD2 (7 bases). The CDR3 runs 16 residues. The germline gives CDR1 SNHLY, CDR2 FYNNEI. Trimming cost V 6 bases and J 0 bases, with 16 bases left between them. The CDR3 here is CASRGHSGASTDTQYF. CDR3 sequence (DNA): TGTGCCAGCAGGGGACACAGCGGGGCCAGCACAGATACGCAGTATTTT.

This clone was counted a few times. The chain carries TRBV5-5 and TRBJ1-5, with TRBD1 identical over 9 bases. The trim removed 1 base at V and 1 base at J, leaving 9 bases unmatched. CDR1 and CDR2 from the germline V gene are SGHKS and YYEKEE (reference sequence). CDR3 size: 18 residues. The chain's CDR3 is CASSLTGGGYVSNQPQHF. In DNA form, the CDR3 reads TGTGCCAGCAGCTTGACAGGGGGCGGATATGTAAGCAATCAGCCCCAGCATTTT.

The chain has TRBV27 and TRBJ2-3; maybe TRBD1 (6 bases). V lost 4 bases to trimming and J lost 1 base, with 18 bases between them. This CDR3 is built from 17 residues. Germline V gives CDR1 MNHEY, CDR2 SMNVEV (reference sequence). The CDR3 loop is CASSSLQTYRGTDTQYF. In DNA, the CDR3 is TGTGCCAGCAGTTCCCTCCAGACTTACAGGGGCACAGATACGCAGTATTTT.

The chain is built from TRBV19 and TRBJ1-5, with a tentative D call TRBD1 (5 bases). V was trimmed by 7 bases and J by 2 bases, leaving 18 bases between them. The CDR3 is 16 residues long. Germline loops: CDR1 LNHDA, CDR2 SQIVND (reference sequence). CDR3 nucleotides: TGTGCCAGTACCAGGGAGGAGGGGCTCCGCAATCAGCCCCAGCATTTT. Translated, it gives CASTREEGLRNQPQHF. Based on the CDR3 plus reference TRBV19 and TRBJ1-5, the full variable domain is DGGITQSPKYLFRKEGQNVTLSCEQNLNHDAMYWYRQDPGQGLRLIYYSQIVNDFQKGDIAEGYSVSREKKESFPLTVTSAQKNPTAFYLCASTREEGLRNQPQHFGDGTRLSIL.

The genes are TRBV14 and TRBJ2-7, with 13 bases aligning to TRBD2. The CDR3 loop spans 18 amino acids. After removal of 4 bases from V and 0 bases from J, the junction contained 9 bases not matched to a gene. Germline V CDR1 and CDR2: SGHDN, FVKESK. The CDR3 spells CASSRGTSGTRGSYEQYF. CDR3 DNA: TGTGCCAGCAGCCGAGGGACTAGCGGGACGAGAGGCTCCTACGAGCAGTACTTC.

The V call is TRBV7-2, the J call TRBJ2-7, with 7 bases aligning to TRBD1. CDR1 is SGHTA, CDR2 FQGNSA, per germline. The CDR3 spans 14 residues. The trim removed 6 bases at V and 1 base at J, leaving 6 bases unmatched. The CDR3 DNA reads TGTGCCAGCAGGGGGACAGACAAATCCTACGAGCAGTACTTC. This translates into CASRGTDKSYEQYF.

The chain carries TRBV7-9 and TRBJ1-3; no clear D gene. Germline assignment: CDR1 SEHNR and CDR2 FQNEAQ (reference sequence). Trimming removed 4 bases at V and 4 bases at J, with 17 bases between. CDR3 length: 16 amino acids. Written as DNA, the CDR3 is TGTGCCAGCAGCTCCTCCCCCGAGGGTTTGGGAAACACCATATATTTT. This translates into CASSSSPEGLGNTIYF.

The gene calls are TRBV28 and TRBJ1-1, with 9 bases matching TRBD1. The CDR3 covers 15 residues. Trimming at V came to 6 bases and at J to 10 bases, leaving 15 bases not matched to a gene. Germline CDR1 is MDHEN and CDR2 is SYDVKM. The chain's CDR3 is CASRLTGTGRFLAFF. Here the CDR3 DNA reads TGTGCCAGCAGACTCACCGGGACAGGGCGTTTCTTAGCTTTCTTT. The whole variable domain, remainder taken from reference TRBV28 and TRBJ1-1, is DVKVTQSSRYLVKRTGEKVFLECVQDMDHENMFWYRQDPGLGLRLIYFSYDVKMKEKGDIPEGYSVSREKKERFSLILESASTNQTSMYLCASRLTGTGRFLAFFGQGTRLTVV.

The CDR3 sequence: CASSLDGHPPETQYF. The CDR3 DNA reads TGCGCCAGCAGCTTGGATGGGCATCCGCCGGAGACCCAGTACTTC. The rearrangement joins TRBV5-1 to TRBJ2-5; D ambiguous. Germline CDR1 is SGHRS and CDR2 is YFSETQ. V was trimmed by 0 bases and J by 5 bases, leaving 14 bases between them. The CDR3 spans 15 residues.

The chain is built from TRBV27 and TRBJ2-7; possible D gene TRBD1, 6 bases. The CDR3 covers 13 residues. Between the trimmed V and J ends, which lost 2 bases and 5 bases, there was a span of 10 bases. CDR1 is MNHEY and CDR2 is SMNVEV in the germline V gene (reference sequence). Here the CDR3 DNA reads TGTGCCAGCAGTTTAGGGGGCGCCCACGAGCAGTACTTC. The encoded protein is CASSLGGAHEQYF.

This clone was counted a single time. This chain connects TRBV5-1 to TRBJ2-1, with no clear D. The CDR3 extends over 11 amino acids. V lost 4 bases and J lost 4, with 3 bases in between. CDR1 is SGHRS, CDR2 YFSETQ, per germline. The CDR3 loop reads CASSEYNEQFF. Here the CDR3 DNA reads TGCGCCAGCAGCGAATACAATGAGCAGTTCTTC.

This clone was observed a handful of times. The CDR3 bases are TGCGCCAGCAGCCAGACCATGACAGGTTCGGGAGAGCAGTACTTC. It specifies CASSQTMTGSGEQYF. V and J are TRBV4-1 and TRBJ2-7, with D perhaps TRBD1 (6 bases). Germline assignment: CDR1 MGHRA and CDR2 YSYEKL. V lost 3 bases to trimming and J lost 7 bases, with 19 bases between them. The CDR3 contains 15 residues.

The chain uses TRBV3-1 (or the pseudogene TRBV3-2) and TRBJ1-2; a possible D gene is TRBD1 (6 bases). Germline values: CDR1 LGHDT, CDR2 YNNKEL (reference sequence). This CDR3 has 13 amino acids. V was clipped by 8 bases and J by 5 bases, with 15 bases between them. The CDR3 bases are TGTGCCAGCGGGGACACTCCGCTATATGGCTACACCTTC. Translation gives CASGDTPLYGYTF.

The rearrangement joins TRBV19 to TRBJ2-3; TRBD2 aligns across 7 bases. The germline gives CDR1 LNHDA, CDR2 SQIVND (reference sequence). The junction had 6 bases not matched to a gene; V was cut back by 0 bases and J by 3 bases. The CDR3 sequence is 16 residues long. This CDR3 reads CASSIEGGSVTDTQYF. CDR3 in DNA: TGTGCCAGTAGTATAGAGGGCGGGAGTGTGACAGATACGCAGTATTTT.

The chain uses TRBV10-3 and TRBJ1-2; maybe TRBD1 (5 bases). The V gene lost 0 bases and the J gene lost 3 bases, with 8 bases spanning the gap. The CDR3 contains 14 residues. Germline V gene lookup returns CDR1 ENHRY and CDR2 SYGVKD. The CDR3 sequence is CAISESGVDYGYTF. The CDR3 DNA reads TGTGCCATCAGTGAGTCAGGGGTGGACTATGGCTACACCTTC.

This chain uses TRBV28 with TRBJ2-7; TRBD1 matches 8 bases. The ends lost 2 bases at V and 13 bases at J; junction bases unmatched: 19. CDR1 is MDHEN and CDR2 is SYDVKM in the germline V gene. The CDR3 sequence is 16 residues long. The CDR3 spells CASSLPRTGSSTGYYF. DNA of the CDR3: TGTGCCAGCAGTTTACCCCGGACAGGGTCGTCTACAGGATATTACTTC.

The V call is TRBV20-1, the J call TRBJ1-2; the D is unclear. V lost 3 bases, J lost 9 bases, and 17 bases lay in between. CDR1 DFQATT and CDR2 SNEGSKA come from the germline V gene (reference sequence). The CDR3 is made up of 13 amino acids. The CDR3 DNA sequence: TGCAGTGCTAGTCCAGACCCTATTCAGAGCTACACCTTC. Translation: CSASPDPIQSYTF.

The chain carries TRBV6-5 and TRBJ2-6, with D hard to call. V lost 5 bases to trimming and J lost 1 base, with 6 bases between them. Looked up from germline, CDR1 is MNHEY and CDR2 is SVGAGI. This CDR3 is 14 amino acids long. CDR3: CASSPISGANVLTF. The CDR3 DNA is TGTGCCAGCAGTCCGATTTCTGGGGCCAACGTCCTGACTTTC.

The rearrangement links TRBV5-1 to TRBJ2-3; possibly TRBD2 for D (6 bases). Germline V gives CDR1 SGHRS, CDR2 YFSETQ. The CDR3 has 17 amino acids. Between the trimmed V and J ends, which lost 1 base and 2 bases, there was a span of 17 bases. The CDR3 protein is CASSLTPSGPVTDTQYF. In DNA, the CDR3 is TGCGCCAGCAGCTTGACCCCCAGCGGGCCCGTCACAGATACGCAGTATTTT.

The chain employs TRBV14 and TRBJ1-2; 9 nucleotides match TRBD1. J lost 5 bases, V lost 4 bases, and 8 bases had no gene match. The length of the CDR3 is 15 residues. Germline-derived CDR1 and CDR2 are SGHDN and FVKESK. This chain's CDR3 is CASSLTGTGIYGYTF. Written as DNA, the CDR3 is TGTGCCAGCAGCCTGACCGGGACAGGGATTTATGGCTACACCTTC.